This TCR beta chain was recovered during a study of blood T cell repertoires in COVID-19. Study background: From the United States, Italy and Spain came samples of acute and convalescent COVID-19.

The method was immunoSEQ multiplex PCR; TCRdb's version includes in-frame clones alone and lacks a portion of them. The sample has approximately 300,000 clones, roughly 90% seen once. V trimming: 6 bases; J trimming: 8 bases; junction bases outside the gene matches: 4. CDR1 is SEHNR, CDR2 FQNEAQ, per germline (reference sequence). CDR3 length equals 14 residues. The sequencing input was peripheral blood. V gene TRBV7-9 combines with J gene TRBJ2-1; TRBD2 aligns across 13 bases. The source of this sequence is a man aged 18 to 29 who had recovered from COVID-19. The CDR3 DNA follows: TGTGCCAGCAGGCGAGGACTAGCGGGAGATGAGCAGTTCTTC. Its translation: CASRRGLAGDEQFF.